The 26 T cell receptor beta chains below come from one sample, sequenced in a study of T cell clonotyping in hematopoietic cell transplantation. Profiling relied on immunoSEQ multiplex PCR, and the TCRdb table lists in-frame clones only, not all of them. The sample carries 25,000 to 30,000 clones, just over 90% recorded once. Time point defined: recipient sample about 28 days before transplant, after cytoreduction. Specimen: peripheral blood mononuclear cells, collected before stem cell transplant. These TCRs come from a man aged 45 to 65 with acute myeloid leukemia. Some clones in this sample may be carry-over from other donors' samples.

CDR3 bases: TGCAGCGTGGTCCTACCTACCTACGAGCAGTACTTC. Translating it yields CSVVLPTYEQYF. The chain uses TRBV29-1 and TRBJ2-7; D gene uncertain. Germline CDR1 and CDR2: SQVTM and ANQGSEA. V shed 6 bases and J shed 2 bases, with 11 bases lying between them. CDR3 length equals 12 residues.

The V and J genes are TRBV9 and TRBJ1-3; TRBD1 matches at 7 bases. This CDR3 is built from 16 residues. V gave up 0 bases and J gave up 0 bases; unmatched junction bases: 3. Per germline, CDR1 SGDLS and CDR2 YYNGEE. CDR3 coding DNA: TGTGCCAGCAGCGTAGTTGGGACAGCCTCTGGAAACACCATATATTTT. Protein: CASSVVGTASGNTIYF.

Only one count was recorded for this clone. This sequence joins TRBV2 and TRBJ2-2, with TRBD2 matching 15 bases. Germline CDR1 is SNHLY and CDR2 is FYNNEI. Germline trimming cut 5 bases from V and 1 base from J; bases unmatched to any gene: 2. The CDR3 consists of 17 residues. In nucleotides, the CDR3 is TGTGCCAGCAGTCGGACTAGCGGGGGGGGGAACACCGGGGAGCTGTTTTTT. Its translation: CASSRTSGGGNTGELFF.

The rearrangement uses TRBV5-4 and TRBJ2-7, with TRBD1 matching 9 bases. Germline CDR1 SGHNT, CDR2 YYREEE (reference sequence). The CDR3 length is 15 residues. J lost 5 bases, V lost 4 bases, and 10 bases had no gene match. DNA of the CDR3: TGTGCCAGCAGCAACCCGGGACAGGGTTTCCACGAGCAGTACTTC. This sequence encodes CASSNPGQGFHEQYF. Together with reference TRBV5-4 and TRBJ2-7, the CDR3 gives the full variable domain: ETGVTQSPTHLIKTRGQQVTLRCSSQSGHNTVSWYQQALGQGPQFIFQYYREEENGRGNFPPRFSGLQFPNYSSELNVNALELDDSALYLCASSNPGQGFHEQYFGPGTRLTVT.

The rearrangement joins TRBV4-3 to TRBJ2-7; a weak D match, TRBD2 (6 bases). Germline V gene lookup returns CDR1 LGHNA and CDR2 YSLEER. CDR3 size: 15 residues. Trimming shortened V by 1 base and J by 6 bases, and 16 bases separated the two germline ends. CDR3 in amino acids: CASSQGGLLTREQYF. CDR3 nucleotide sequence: TGCGCCAGCAGCCAAGGGGGACTTCTAACTCGCGAGCAGTACTTC.

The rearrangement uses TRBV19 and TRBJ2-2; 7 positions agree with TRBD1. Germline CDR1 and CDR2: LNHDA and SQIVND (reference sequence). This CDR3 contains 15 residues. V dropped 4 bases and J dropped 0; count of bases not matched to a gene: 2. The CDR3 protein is CASSNGQANTGELFF. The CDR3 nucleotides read TGTGCCAGTAGTAATGGACAGGCGAACACCGGGGAGCTGTTTTTT.

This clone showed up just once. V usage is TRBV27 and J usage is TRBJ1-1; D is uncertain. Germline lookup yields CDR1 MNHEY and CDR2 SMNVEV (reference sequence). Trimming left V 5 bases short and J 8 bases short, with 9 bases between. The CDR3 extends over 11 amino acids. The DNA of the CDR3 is TGTGCCAGCAGTAAGGGCCCCGAAGCTTTCTTT. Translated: CASSKGPEAFF.

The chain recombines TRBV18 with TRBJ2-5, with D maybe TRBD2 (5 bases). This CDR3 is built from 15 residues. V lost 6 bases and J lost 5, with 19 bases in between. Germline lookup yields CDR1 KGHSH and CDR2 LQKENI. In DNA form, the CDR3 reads TGTGCCAGCTCCCCTGAACTAGGTTCTAGGGAGACCCAGTACTTC. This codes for CASSPELGSRETQYF. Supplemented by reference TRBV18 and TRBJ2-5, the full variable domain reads NAGVMQNPRHLVRRRGQEARLRCSPMKGHSHVYWYRQLPEEGLKFMVYLQKENIIDESGMPKERFSAEFPKEGPSILRIQQVVRGDSAAYFCASSPELGSRETQYFGPGTRLLVL.

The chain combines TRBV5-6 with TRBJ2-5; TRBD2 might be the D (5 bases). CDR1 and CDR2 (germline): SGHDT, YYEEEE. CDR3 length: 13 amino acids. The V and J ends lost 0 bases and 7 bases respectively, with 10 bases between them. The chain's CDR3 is CASSLGSRGTQYF. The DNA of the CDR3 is TGTGCCAGCAGCTTGGGGTCCCGGGGGACCCAGTACTTC.

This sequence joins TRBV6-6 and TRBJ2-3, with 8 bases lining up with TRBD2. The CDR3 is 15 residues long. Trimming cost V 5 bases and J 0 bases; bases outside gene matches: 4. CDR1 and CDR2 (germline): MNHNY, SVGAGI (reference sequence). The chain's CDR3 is CASSPERGSTDTQYF. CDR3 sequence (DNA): TGTGCCAGCAGTCCTGAGCGGGGGAGCACAGATACGCAGTATTTT.

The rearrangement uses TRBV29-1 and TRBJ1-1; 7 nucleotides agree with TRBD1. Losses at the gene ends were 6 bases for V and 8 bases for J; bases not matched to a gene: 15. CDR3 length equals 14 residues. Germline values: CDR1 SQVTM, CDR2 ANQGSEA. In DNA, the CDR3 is TGCAGCGTCACCCGCCTGGGACAGTTAATGGAAGCTTTCTTT. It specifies CSVTRLGQLMEAFF.

CDR3 nucleotides: TGTGCCAGCAGCTTGCAGGGGCCAGGAGGAAACACCATATATTTT. This codes for CASSLQGPGGNTIYF. The chain recombines TRBV5-5 with TRBJ1-3; D is perhaps TRBD1 (6 bases). Trimming removed 1 base at V and 4 bases at J, with 12 bases between. The CDR3 length is 15 residues. Germline lookup yields CDR1 SGHKS and CDR2 YYEKEE (reference sequence).

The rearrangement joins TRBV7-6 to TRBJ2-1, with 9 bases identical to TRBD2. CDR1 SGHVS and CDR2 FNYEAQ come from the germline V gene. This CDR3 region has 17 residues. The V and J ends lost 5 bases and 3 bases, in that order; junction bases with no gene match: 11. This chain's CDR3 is CASSRGIIAGVYNEQFF. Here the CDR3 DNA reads TGTGCCAGCAGCCGAGGTATCATAGCGGGGGTCTACAATGAGCAGTTCTTC.

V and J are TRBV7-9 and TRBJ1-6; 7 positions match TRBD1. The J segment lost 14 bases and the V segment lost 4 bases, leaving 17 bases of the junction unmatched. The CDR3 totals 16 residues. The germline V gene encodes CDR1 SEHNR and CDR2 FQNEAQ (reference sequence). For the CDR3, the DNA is TGTGCCAGCAGCTCGCACACAGGGGCCGCTCAGTGGGCCCTCCACTTT. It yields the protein CASSSHTGAAQWALHF.

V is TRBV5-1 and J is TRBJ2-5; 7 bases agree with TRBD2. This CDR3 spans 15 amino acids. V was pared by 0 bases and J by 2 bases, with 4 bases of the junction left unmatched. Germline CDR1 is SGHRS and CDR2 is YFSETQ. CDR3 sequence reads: CASSLVGEGQETQYF. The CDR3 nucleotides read TGCGCCAGCAGCTTGGTGGGGGAGGGGCAAGAGACCCAGTACTTC.

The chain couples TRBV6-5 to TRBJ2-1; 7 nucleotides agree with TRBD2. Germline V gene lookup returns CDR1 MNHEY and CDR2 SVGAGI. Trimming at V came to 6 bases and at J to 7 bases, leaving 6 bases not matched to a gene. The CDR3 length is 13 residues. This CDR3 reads CASRGSGLNEQFF. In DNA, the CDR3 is TGTGCCAGCAGGGGTAGCGGGTTAAATGAGCAGTTCTTC.

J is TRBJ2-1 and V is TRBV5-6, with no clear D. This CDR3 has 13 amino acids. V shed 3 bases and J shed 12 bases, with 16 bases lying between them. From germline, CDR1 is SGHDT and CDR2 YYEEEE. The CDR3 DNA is TGTGCCAGCAGCTACGGTGTGGTCCCTGGGCAGTTCTTC. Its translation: CASSYGVVPGQFF.

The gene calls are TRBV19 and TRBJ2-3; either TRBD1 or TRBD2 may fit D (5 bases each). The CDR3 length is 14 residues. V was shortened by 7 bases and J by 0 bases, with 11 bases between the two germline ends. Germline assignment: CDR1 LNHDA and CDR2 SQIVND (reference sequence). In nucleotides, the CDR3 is TGTGCCAGTAAGGGGACGACTAGCACAGATACGCAGTATTTT. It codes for CASKGTTSTDTQYF.

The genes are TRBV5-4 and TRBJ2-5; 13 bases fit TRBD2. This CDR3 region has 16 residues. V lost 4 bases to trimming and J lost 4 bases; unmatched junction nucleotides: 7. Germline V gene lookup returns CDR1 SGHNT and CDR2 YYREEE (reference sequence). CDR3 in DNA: TGTGCCAGCAGCCGCCTGGGGACTAGCGGGGCAGAGACCCAGTACTTC. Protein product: CASSRLGTSGAETQYF.

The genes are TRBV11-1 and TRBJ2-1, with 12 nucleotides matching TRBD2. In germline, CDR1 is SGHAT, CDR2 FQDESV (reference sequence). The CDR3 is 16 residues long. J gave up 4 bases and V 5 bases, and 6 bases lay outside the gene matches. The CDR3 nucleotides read TGTGCCAGCAGCAGATCACTAGCGGGGGGTTACAATGAGCAGTTCTTC. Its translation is CASSRSLAGGYNEQFF.

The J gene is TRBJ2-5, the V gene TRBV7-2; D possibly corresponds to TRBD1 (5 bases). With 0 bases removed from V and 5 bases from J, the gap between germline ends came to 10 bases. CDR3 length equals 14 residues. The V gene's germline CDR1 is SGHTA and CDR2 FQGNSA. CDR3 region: CASSLAAGHETQYF. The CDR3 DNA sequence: TGTGCCAGCAGCTTAGCGGCAGGGCACGAGACCCAGTACTTC.

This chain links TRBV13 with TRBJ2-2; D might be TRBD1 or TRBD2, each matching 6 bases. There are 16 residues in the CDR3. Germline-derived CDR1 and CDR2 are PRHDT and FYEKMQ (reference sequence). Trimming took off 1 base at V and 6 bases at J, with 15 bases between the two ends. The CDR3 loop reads CASSLEGGALPGELFF. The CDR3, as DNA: TGTGCCAGCAGCTTAGAGGGGGGAGCCCTCCCCGGGGAGCTGTTTTTT.

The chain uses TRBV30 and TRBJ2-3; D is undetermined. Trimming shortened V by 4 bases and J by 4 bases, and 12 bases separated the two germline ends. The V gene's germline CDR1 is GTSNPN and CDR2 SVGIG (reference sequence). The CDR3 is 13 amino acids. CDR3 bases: TGTGCCTGGAATTACGTGGGCGCAGATACGCAGTATTTT. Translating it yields CAWNYVGADTQYF.

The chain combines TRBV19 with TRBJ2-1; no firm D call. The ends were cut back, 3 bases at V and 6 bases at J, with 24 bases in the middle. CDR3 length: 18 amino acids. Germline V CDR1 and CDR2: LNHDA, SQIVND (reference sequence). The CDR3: CASSILRSSDPSVNEQFF. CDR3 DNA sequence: TGTGCCAGTAGTATTCTACGGTCTAGTGATCCCTCCGTCAATGAGCAGTTCTTC.

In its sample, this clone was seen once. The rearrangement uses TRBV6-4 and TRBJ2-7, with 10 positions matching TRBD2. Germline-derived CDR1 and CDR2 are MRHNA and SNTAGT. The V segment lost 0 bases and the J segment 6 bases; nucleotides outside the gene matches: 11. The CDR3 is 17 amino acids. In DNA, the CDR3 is TGTGCCAGCAGTGACTCGACGTGGTGGCTAGCGGGGGTCGAGCAGTACTTC. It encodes CASSDSTWWLAGVEQYF.

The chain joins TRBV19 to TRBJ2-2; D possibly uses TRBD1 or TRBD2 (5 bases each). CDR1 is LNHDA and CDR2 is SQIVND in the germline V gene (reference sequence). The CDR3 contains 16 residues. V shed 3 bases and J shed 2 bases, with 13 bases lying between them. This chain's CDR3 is CASSMRGRPNTGELFF. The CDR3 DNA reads TGTGCCAGTAGTATGAGGGGCAGGCCCAACACCGGGGAGCTGTTTTTT.